The 18 T cell receptor beta chains below were found in one sample sequenced in a study of shared clonotypes between healthy human individuals. Only in-frame clones appear in the TCRdb table, and some are missing; sequencing was by immunoSEQ multiplex PCR. The repertoire holds 2 million to 3 million clones, with 93% as singletons. The sequenced material came from naive CD4+ T cells from PBMCs. The subset was: CD45RA+ positively selected. The source of these receptors is a young man in good health. Some clones in this sample may be carry-over from other donors' samples.

The chain carries TRBV27 and TRBJ2-7, with D uncertain. Trimming pared 5 bases from V and 7 bases from J, leaving 12 bases between. The CDR3 length is 12 residues. From germline, CDR1 is MNHEY and CDR2 SMNVEV (reference sequence). In nucleotides, the CDR3 is TGTGCCAGCAGTCGGCCCTCCCGAGAGCAGTACTTC. Its protein is CASSRPSREQYF.

In this sample, this clone turned up a few times. The gene calls are TRBV28 and TRBJ1-5; TRBD1 matches at 9 bases. V trimming: 7 bases; J trimming: 5 bases; junction bases outside the gene matches: 6. The CDR3 runs to 14 residues. Per germline, CDR1 MDHEN and CDR2 SYDVKM. DNA for the CDR3: TGTGCCAGCATTGCCGGGACAGGGTATCAGCCCCAGCATTTT. Amino acid sequence: CASIAGTGYQPQHF.

The chain couples TRBV2 to TRBJ1-1; D gene uncertain. CDR3 length: 14 amino acids. Trimming cost V 0 bases and J 5 bases, with 10 bases left between them. Germline CDR1 and CDR2: SNHLY and FYNNEI. CDR3 sequence: CASSEALGLTEAFF. CDR3 nucleotide sequence: TGTGCCAGCAGTGAAGCGCTTGGTCTGACTGAAGCTTTCTTT.

The count of this clone is one. At one end the junction does not follow the germline gene, possibly because of a read error. The same CDR3 arises from other DNA sequences in this sample as well. CDR3 loop: CASSTDRAGSYEQYF. Written as DNA, the CDR3 is TGTGCCAGCAGTACCGACAGGGCGGGAAGCTACGAGCAATACTTC. This chain uses TRBV27 with TRBJ2-7; possible D gene TRBD1, 7 bases. This CDR3 contains 15 residues. Germline V lookup: CDR1 MNHEY, CDR2 SMNVEV (reference sequence).

The rearrangement uses TRBV28 and TRBJ2-3, with D perhaps matching TRBD2 (5 bases). The ends were cut back, 5 bases at V and 4 bases at J, with 16 bases in the middle. Germline values: CDR1 MDHEN, CDR2 SYDVKM. The CDR3 loop spans 15 amino acids. The CDR3 protein is CASSLPRGGADTQYF. The CDR3 nucleotides read TGTGCCAGCAGTCTCCCCCGGGGTGGAGCAGATACGCAGTATTTT.

J is TRBJ2-1 and V is TRBV7-3, with 12 bases aligning to TRBD2. The CDR3 loop spans 17 amino acids. Germline loops: CDR1 SGHTA, CDR2 FQGTGA. The V segment lost 0 bases and the J segment 7 bases; nucleotides outside the gene matches: 7. CDR3 bases: TGTGCCAGCAGCTTAACCCACCTAGCGGGAGGGGTGAATGAGCAGTTCTTC. As protein: CASSLTHLAGGVNEQFF.

V and J are TRBV28 and TRBJ2-7; 9 nucleotides match TRBD1. Per the germline V gene, CDR1 is MDHEN and CDR2 is SYDVKM. Losses at the gene ends were 4 bases for V and 2 bases for J; bases not matched to a gene: 3. The CDR3 extends over 14 amino acids. The DNA of the CDR3 is TGTGCCAGCAGTTACAGACAGGGGGCCTACGAGCAGTACTTC. Its translation is CASSYRQGAYEQYF.

The chain employs TRBV19 and TRBJ2-1; TRBD2 aligns across 12 bases. V gave up 5 bases and J gave up 12 bases; unmatched junction bases: 5. The germline CDR1 and CDR2 sequences are LNHDA and SQIVND (reference sequence). The CDR3 totals 13 residues. This CDR3 is CASSVLAGGRQFF. The CDR3, as DNA: TGTGCCAGTAGTGTACTAGCGGGAGGCAGGCAGTTCTTC.

The V gene is TRBV6-5, the J gene TRBJ1-1; the match to TRBD1 covers 8 bases. The CDR3 has 13 amino acids. Germline values: CDR1 MNHEY, CDR2 SVGAGI. Trimming took 8 bases from V and 5 from J; bases not matched to a gene: 7. CDR3 protein: CASSDRQGTEAFF. CDR3 in DNA: TGTGCCAGCTCTGACAGACAGGGGACTGAAGCTTTCTTT.

This chain links TRBV18 with TRBJ1-1; D is unresolved. Germline CDR1 reads KGHSH; CDR2 reads LQKENI. The CDR3 is made up of 13 amino acids. Trimming stripped 2 bases from V and 3 bases from J, with 7 bases between. This CDR3 reads CASSPTLHTEAFF. The CDR3 DNA reads as TGTGCCAGCTCACCAACCCTGCACACTGAAGCTTTCTTT.

The V call is TRBV19, the J call TRBJ1-5; 10 bases map to TRBD1. V was clipped by 4 bases and J by 5 bases; unmatched bases: 8. This CDR3 is 16 amino acids long. The germline gives CDR1 LNHDA, CDR2 SQIVND (reference sequence). The CDR3 region has the DNA TGTGCCAGTAGTAAGGACAGGGGGGGACGGGATCAGCCCCAGCATTTT. This sequence encodes CASSKDRGGRDQPQHF. Complete variable domain (other parts from reference TRBV19 and TRBJ1-5): DGGITQSPKYLFRKEGQNVTLSCEQNLNHDAMYWYRQDPGQGLRLIYYSQIVNDFQKGDIAEGYSVSREKKESFPLTVTSAQKNPTAFYLCASSKDRGGRDQPQHFGDGTRLSIL.

The chain is built from TRBV11-2 and TRBJ1-1; TRBD1 might be the D (5 bases). This CDR3 contains 13 residues. V lost 2 bases to trimming and J lost 6 bases, with 10 bases between them. In germline, CDR1 is SGHAT, CDR2 FQNNGV. The CDR3 region is CASSLLGVAEAFF. The DNA of the CDR3 is TGTGCCAGCAGCTTATTAGGGGTGGCTGAAGCTTTCTTT.

Points on this clone: Other nucleotide sequences from this sample produce the same CDR3. V and J are TRBV5-1 and TRBJ2-1; no clear D. The CDR3 sequence is 15 residues long. The germline V and J ends were trimmed by 1 base and 0 bases, with 8 bases remaining between them. Per the germline V gene, CDR1 is SGHRS and CDR2 is YFSETQ. The DNA for the CDR3 is TGCGCCAGCAGCTTGTTACAGAGCTCCTACAATGAGCAGTTCTTC. Translation: CASSLLQSSYNEQFF.

CDR3 amino acids: CASSSIQGNYGYTF. The CDR3 region has the DNA TGTGCCAGCAGCTCAATACAGGGGAACTATGGCTACACCTTC. V is TRBV11-2 and J is TRBJ1-2, with 7 bases lining up with TRBD1. V trimming: 4 bases; J trimming: 2 bases; junction bases outside the gene matches: 4. From germline, CDR1 is SGHAT and CDR2 FQNNGV. The CDR3 is 14 amino acids.

V and J are TRBV5-1 and TRBJ1-2, with D possibly TRBD1 on 5 matching bases. This CDR3 spans 15 amino acids. Germline loops: CDR1 SGHRS, CDR2 YFSETQ. Trimming pared 4 bases from V and 8 bases from J, leaving 21 bases between. CDR3 region: CASSPNSQEFLGYTF. The CDR3 DNA is TGCGCCAGCAGCCCAAACTCACAGGAATTTTTGGGCTACACCTTC.

This chain joins TRBV7-9 and TRBJ2-7, with D possibly matching TRBD1 (7 bases). The germline V and J ends were trimmed by 5 bases and 4 bases, with 12 bases remaining between them. The length of the CDR3 is 13 residues. Per the germline V gene, CDR1 is SEHNR and CDR2 is FQNEAQ (reference sequence). The CDR3 region has the DNA TGTGCCAGCAGCCACGCAGGGGGGTACGAGCAGTACTTC. This translates into CASSHAGGYEQYF. Full variable domain (outside the CDR3, taken from reference TRBV7-9 and TRBJ2-7): DTGVSQNPRHKITKRGQNVTFRCDPISEHNRLYWYRQTLGQGPEFLTYFQNEAQLEKSRLLSDRFSAERPKGSFSTLEIQRTEQGDSAMYLCASSHAGGYEQYFGPGTRLTVT.

The chain joins TRBV5-1 to TRBJ2-2, with 10 bases fitting TRBD1. V trimming: 6 bases; J trimming: 0 bases; junction bases outside the gene matches: 2. This CDR3 comprises 15 residues. Germline values: CDR1 SGHRS, CDR2 YFSETQ. For the CDR3, the DNA is TGCGCCAGCAACGACAGGGGGCCGAACACCGGGGAGCTGTTTTTT. Amino acid sequence: CASNDRGPNTGELFF.

The V gene is TRBV9, the J gene TRBJ2-7, with a weak D call TRBD2 (6 bases). Germline loops: CDR1 SGDLS, CDR2 YYNGEE. V was clipped by 3 bases and J by 7 bases, with 20 bases between them. The CDR3 is 15 amino acids. CDR3 residues: CASSEGGATAGEQYF. As DNA, the CDR3 is TGTGCCAGCAGCGAAGGCGGGGCAACCGCGGGGGAGCAGTACTTC.